Each of the 25 T cell receptor beta chains below was sequenced from the same sample in a study of response to subunit inactivated influenza vaccine. TCRdb fed the RT-PCR reads into MiXCR, producing one record per CDR3 protein. Of over 150,000 distinct CDR3 sequences listed, roughly 10% are singletons. Sequenced material: CD8+ T cells sorted from PBMCs, taken less than 30 months after vaccination. The receptors stem from a man aged 50 to 69 who received an inactivated influenza vaccine.

This clonotype was found a few times. The chain has TRBV29-1 and TRBJ2-7, with 8 bases matching TRBD1. The CDR3 is made up of 14 amino acids. Germline V gene data show CDR1 as SQVTM and CDR2 as ANQGSEA. V was pared by 5 bases and J by 0 bases, with 6 bases of the junction left unmatched. CDR3 sequence: CSVPDRESSYEQYF. Written as DNA, the CDR3 is TGCAGCGTTCCGGACAGGGAATCCTCCTACGAGCAGTACTTC.

The table lists this clonotype with many counts. V gene TRBV3-1 combines with J gene TRBJ2-5; D possibly matches TRBD1 or TRBD2 (5 bases each). The germline V gene encodes CDR1 LGHDT and CDR2 YNNKEL (reference sequence). There are 15 residues in the CDR3. V was trimmed by 1 base and J by 2 bases, leaving 11 bases between them. The CDR3 spells CASSQARGKQETQYF. In nucleotides, the CDR3 is TGTGCCAGCAGCCAAGCGAGGGGCAAACAAGAGACCCAGTACTTC.

This clonotype was seen repeatedly, ten times or more. This sequence joins TRBV5-1 and TRBJ2-7; TRBD2 matches at 7 bases. The CDR3 is 13 residues long. CDR1 is SGHRS, CDR2 YFSETQ, per germline. V shed 4 bases, J shed 1 base, and the junction held 2 bases outside the gene matches. CDR3 sequence: CASSEGLSYEQYF. CDR3 sequence (DNA): TGCGCCAGCAGCGAGGGACTATCCTACGAGCAGTACTTC.

V is TRBV9 and J is TRBJ2-7; 11 positions agree with TRBD2. Germline values: CDR1 SGDLS, CDR2 YYNGEE. With V trimmed by 0 bases and J by 6 bases, 2 bases remained unmatched. CDR3 length: 14 amino acids. The CDR3 region is CASSVGLAGREQYF. The CDR3 nucleotides are TGTGCCAGCAGCGTAGGACTAGCGGGGCGCGAGCAGTACTTC.

This clonotype came up a few times. This sequence joins TRBV25-1 and TRBJ2-1; 13 nucleotides align to TRBD2. CDR3 length equals 15 residues. Per germline, CDR1 MGHDK and CDR2 SYGVNS. V dropped 8 bases and J dropped 8; count of bases not matched to a gene: 9. CDR3 nucleotides: TGTGCCAGCGAACCGGGACTAGCGGGAACCGATGAGCAGTTCTTC. Protein product: CASEPGLAGTDEQFF. The variable domain in full, with the rest retrieved from reference TRBV25-1 and TRBJ2-1, is EADIYQTPRYLVIGTGKKITLECSQTMGHDKMYWYQQDPGMELHLIHYSYGVNSTEKGDLSSESTVSRIRTEHFPLTLESARPSHTSQYLCASEPGLAGTDEQFFGPGTRLTVL.

The chain joins TRBV15 to TRBJ1-4; 7 bases agree with TRBD1. Trimming took 3 bases from V and 5 from J; bases not matched to a gene: 6. The CDR3 is 15 residues long. The germline V gene has CDR1 LNHNV and CDR2 YYDKDF (reference sequence). The CDR3 sequence: CATSSATGKNEKLFF. The CDR3 nucleotides read TGTGCCACCAGCAGCGCGACAGGGAAGAATGAAAAACTGTTTTTT.

This clonotype was recorded many times. The chain employs TRBV10-3 and TRBJ2-7, with 8 bases fitting TRBD1. Germline V gene lookup returns CDR1 ENHRY and CDR2 SYGVKD. This CDR3 has 14 residues. Trimming at V came to 7 bases and at J to 1 base, leaving 6 bases not matched to a gene. CDR3 sequence reads: CAINPGQGSYEQYF. The CDR3 DNA reads TGTGCCATCAATCCAGGACAGGGTTCCTACGAGCAGTACTTC.

This clonotype was seen many times. The chain has TRBV12-3 or TRBV12-4 and TRBJ2-3; 8 positions agree with TRBD2. The length of the CDR3 is 17 residues. Losses at the gene ends were 2 bases for V and 5 bases for J; bases not matched to a gene: 12. The CDR3, as DNA: TGTGCCAGCAGTTTATGGCCTCGCGGGGGGATAGTAGATACGCAGTATTTT. The encoded protein is CASSLWPRGGIVDTQYF.

This clonotype has a count of ten or more. CDR3 bases: TGTGCCAGCAGGTTGTCGGCAGGCCAAGAGACCCAGTACTTC. It encodes CASRLSAGQETQYF. The chain links TRBV6-1 to TRBJ2-5; no clear D. The V gene lost 6 bases and the J gene lost 1 base, with 12 bases spanning the gap. This CDR3 region has 14 residues. The germline gives CDR1 MNHNS, CDR2 SASEGT.

This sequence joins TRBV20-1 and TRBJ1-5; the D gene is possibly TRBD1 (5 bases). The CDR3 has 13 residues. Trimming removed 6 bases from V and 7 bases from J, with 16 bases in between. Germline V gives CDR1 DFQATT, CDR2 SNEGSKA (reference sequence). The CDR3 spells CSAGGGSRQPQHF. CDR3 sequence (DNA): TGCAGTGCCGGGGGGGGATCGAGACAGCCCCAGCATTTT.

This clonotype was detected ten times or more. The chain combines TRBV5-1 with TRBJ2-7, with TRBD2 matching over 14 bases. Germline CDR1 SGHRS, CDR2 YFSETQ. The CDR3 runs 17 residues. V gave up 4 bases and J gave up 2 bases; unmatched junction bases: 8. The CDR3 DNA is TGCGCCAGCAGCAGGGGACTAGCGGGAGTGTCCCCCTACGAGCAGTACTTC. Its protein is CASSRGLAGVSPYEQYF.

This clonotype was found many times. The chain uses TRBV11-2 and TRBJ2-7; D is unclear. V lost 1 base and J 6 bases, leaving 13 bases between the germline ends. Germline values: CDR1 SGHAT, CDR2 FQNNGV. The CDR3 extends over 14 amino acids. In nucleotides, the CDR3 is TGTGCCAGCAGCTTAGTACTAACGGAACCCGAGCAGTACTTC. This gives the protein CASSLVLTEPEQYF.

The chain combines TRBV5-1 with TRBJ1-1; the match to TRBD1 covers 8 bases. Germline values: CDR1 SGHRS, CDR2 YFSETQ. With 4 bases clipped from V and 5 bases from J, the junction kept 10 bases outside the gene matches. The CDR3 loop spans 15 amino acids. DNA for the CDR3: TGCGCCAGCAGCGCCCGACGGACAGGGTATACTGAAGCTTTCTTT. Its translation is CASSARRTGYTEAFF.

This chain joins TRBV4-3 and TRBJ1-1, with D maybe TRBD1 (5 bases). CDR1 is LGHNA, CDR2 YSLEER, per germline. This CDR3 is 16 amino acids long. Trimming shortened V by 0 bases and J by 6 bases, and 17 bases separated the two germline ends. In DNA, the CDR3 is TGCGCCAGCAGCCAAGATGGACAACAGCTCGGGGCTGAAGCTTTCTTT. This translates into CASSQDGQQLGAEAFF.

In its sample, this clonotype was seen many times. The CDR3 DNA reads as TGTGCCATCAAGAGGACAGGGACGGACACTGAAGCTTTCTTT. Protein sequence: CAIKRTGTDTEAFF. The rearrangement joins TRBV10-3 to TRBJ1-1, with 8 bases lining up with TRBD1. There are 14 residues in the CDR3. V was pared by 7 bases and J by 3 bases, with 7 bases of the junction left unmatched. The germline CDR1 and CDR2 sequences are ENHRY and SYGVKD.

V and J are TRBV6-1 and TRBJ2-1; D not certain. CDR1 is MNHNS, CDR2 SASEGT, per germline. The CDR3 contains 13 residues. V gave up 7 bases and J gave up 2 bases, with 9 bases separating them. In DNA form, the CDR3 reads TGTGCCAGCACGCTCCGGGCCTACAATGAGCAGTTCTTC. Residues: CASTLRAYNEQFF.

This clonotype was counted a few times. The rearrangement uses TRBV5-6 and TRBJ2-1, with a weak D call TRBD2 (5 bases). Germline V gene data show CDR1 as SGHDT and CDR2 as YYEEEE. CDR3 length equals 12 residues. Trimming stripped 4 bases from V and 12 bases from J, with 14 bases between. The DNA of the CDR3 is TGTGCCAGCAGCCCGGGGTCCGAAAGGCAGTTCTTC. It translates to CASSPGSERQFF.

The chain uses TRBV6-4 and TRBJ1-1, with unresolved D. The germline V and J ends were trimmed by 0 bases and 2 bases, with 4 bases remaining between them. Germline CDR1 MRHNA, CDR2 SNTAGT. This CDR3 has 13 amino acids. DNA of the CDR3: TGTGCCAGCAGTGACTCGGACAACACTGAAGCTTTCTTT. Translating it yields CASSDSDNTEAFF.

The chain carries TRBV7-6 and TRBJ2-5; 8 bases map to TRBD1. This CDR3 has 15 amino acids. CDR1 and CDR2 (germline): SGHVS, FNYEAQ. Unmatched junction bases numbered 5, after V lost 4 bases and J lost 1 base. The CDR3 reads CASSSWTGTQETQYF. For the CDR3, the DNA is TGTGCCAGCAGCTCTTGGACAGGGACCCAAGAGACCCAGTACTTC. Supplemented by reference TRBV7-6 and TRBJ2-5, the full variable domain reads GAGVSQSPRYKVTKRGQDVALRCDPISGHVSLYWYRQALGQGPEFLTYFNYEAQQDKSGLPNDRFSAERPEGSISTLTIQRTEQRDSAMYRCASSSWTGTQETQYFGPGTRLLVL.

V is TRBV20-1 and J is TRBJ2-1; 9 bases match TRBD2. The CDR3 extends over 16 amino acids. The trim removed 6 bases at V and 5 bases at J, leaving 14 bases unmatched. CDR1 is DFQATT and CDR2 is SNEGSKA in the germline V gene (reference sequence). The CDR3 bases are TGCAGTGCGCCTCTGCCCCTAGCGGGACTCAACAATGAGCAGTTCTTC. Translated, it gives CSAPLPLAGLNNEQFF.

CDR3 in DNA: TGCGCCAGCAGCGTAACTTCCTGGGGCACAGATACGCAGTATTTT. This encodes CASSVTSWGTDTQYF. This sequence joins TRBV5-1 and TRBJ2-3; no firm D call. V lost 4 bases, J lost 1 base, and 13 bases lay in between. The CDR3 spans 15 residues. Per germline, CDR1 SGHRS and CDR2 YFSETQ.

This clonotype has a count of ten or more. The gene calls are TRBV4-3 and TRBJ1-1, with D unclear. This CDR3 contains 15 residues. The V gene's germline CDR1 is LGHNA and CDR2 YSLEER. The V and J ends lost 0 bases and 1 base respectively, with 9 bases between them. The CDR3 region is CASSQDPLPNTEAFF. The CDR3 bases are TGCGCCAGCAGCCAAGATCCCCTGCCGAACACTGAAGCTTTCTTT.

This clonotype came up many times. The chain recombines TRBV27 with TRBJ2-1; TRBD2 aligns across 8 bases. CDR3 size: 16 residues. J lost 3 bases, V lost 1 base, and 5 bases had no gene match. Germline CDR1 reads MNHEY; CDR2 reads SMNVEV (reference sequence). CDR3 coding DNA: TGTGCCAGCAGTTTATTAGCGGGGAACCTCTACAATGAGCAGTTCTTC. It translates to CASSLLAGNLYNEQFF.

V is TRBV7-2 and J is TRBJ2-1, with D maybe TRBD2 (5 bases). V lost 5 bases to trimming and J lost 4 bases, with 21 bases between them. The CDR3 extends over 17 amino acids. Germline CDR1 reads SGHTA; CDR2 reads FQGNSA. The CDR3 here is CASSASASAELYNEQFF. The CDR3 bases are TGTGCCAGCAGCGCTTCTGCTTCAGCGGAGCTTTACAATGAGCAGTTCTTC.

The sample holds a few counts of this clonotype. V gene TRBV29-1 combines with J gene TRBJ2-2; D is uncertain. In germline, CDR1 is SQVTM, CDR2 ANQGSEA. Trimming shortened V by 0 bases and J by 5 bases, and 4 bases separated the two germline ends. The CDR3 totals 12 residues. CDR3 residues: CSVEDKTGELFF. The DNA of the CDR3 is TGCAGCGTTGAAGATAAAACCGGGGAGCTGTTTTTT.